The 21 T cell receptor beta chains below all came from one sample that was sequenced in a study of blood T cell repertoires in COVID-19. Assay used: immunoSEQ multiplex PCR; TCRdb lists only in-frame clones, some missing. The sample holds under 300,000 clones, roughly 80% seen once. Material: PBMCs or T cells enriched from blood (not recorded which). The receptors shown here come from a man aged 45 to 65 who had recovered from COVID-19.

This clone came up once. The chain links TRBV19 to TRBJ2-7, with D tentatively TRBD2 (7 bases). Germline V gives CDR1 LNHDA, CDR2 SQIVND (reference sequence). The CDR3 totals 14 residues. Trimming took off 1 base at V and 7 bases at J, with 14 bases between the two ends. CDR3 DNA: TGTGCCAGTAGTATAGGGGGGGGCCCAGCTGAGCAGTACTTC. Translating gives CASSIGGGPAEQYF.

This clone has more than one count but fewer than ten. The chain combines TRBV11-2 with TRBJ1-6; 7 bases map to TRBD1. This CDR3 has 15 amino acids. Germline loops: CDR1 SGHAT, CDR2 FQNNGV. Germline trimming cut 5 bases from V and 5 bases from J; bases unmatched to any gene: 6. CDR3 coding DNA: TGTGCCAGCAGCATCGAACAGGGGAATAATTCACCCCTCCACTTT. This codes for CASSIEQGNNSPLHF. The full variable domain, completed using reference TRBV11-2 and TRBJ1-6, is EAGVAQSPRYKIIEKRQSVAFWCNPISGHATLYWYQQILGQGPKLLIQFQNNGVVDDSQLPKDRFSAERLKGVDSTLKIQPAKLEDSAVYLCASSIEQGNNSPLHFGNGTRLTVT.

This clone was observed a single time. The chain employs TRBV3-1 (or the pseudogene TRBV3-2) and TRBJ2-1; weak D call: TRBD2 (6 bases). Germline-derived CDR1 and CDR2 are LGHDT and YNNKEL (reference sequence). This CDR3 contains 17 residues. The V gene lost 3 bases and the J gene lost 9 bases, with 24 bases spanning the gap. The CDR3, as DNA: TGTGCCAGCAGCCAGCCAAAACCGGGACTGGCGTCTAGTGAGCAGTTCTTC. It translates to CASSQPKPGLASSEQFF.

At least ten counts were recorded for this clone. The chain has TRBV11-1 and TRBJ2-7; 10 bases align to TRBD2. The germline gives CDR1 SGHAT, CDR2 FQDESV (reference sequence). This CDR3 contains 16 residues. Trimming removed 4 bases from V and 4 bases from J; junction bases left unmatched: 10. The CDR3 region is CASSSPGASGSYEQYF. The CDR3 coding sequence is TGTGCCAGCAGCTCCCCCGGGGCTAGCGGGAGTTACGAGCAGTACTTC.

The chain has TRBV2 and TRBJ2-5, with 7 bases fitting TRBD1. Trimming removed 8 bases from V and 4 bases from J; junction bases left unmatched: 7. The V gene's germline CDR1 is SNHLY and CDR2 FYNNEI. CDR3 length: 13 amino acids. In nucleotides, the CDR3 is TGTGCCAGCCGACAGGGCTCGGGAGAGACCCAGTACTTC. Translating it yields CASRQGSGETQYF.

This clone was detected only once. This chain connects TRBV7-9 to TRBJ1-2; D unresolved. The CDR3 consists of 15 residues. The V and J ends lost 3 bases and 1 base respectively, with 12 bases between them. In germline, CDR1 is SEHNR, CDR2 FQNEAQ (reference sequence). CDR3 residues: CASSFSESFNYGYTF. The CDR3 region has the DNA TGTGCCAGCAGCTTTTCCGAGAGTTTTAACTATGGCTACACCTTC. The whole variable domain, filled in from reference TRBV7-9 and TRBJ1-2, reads DTGVSQNPRHKITKRGQNVTFRCDPISEHNRLYWYRQTLGQGPEFLTYFQNEAQLEKSRLLSDRFSAERPKGSFSTLEIQRTEQGDSAMYLCASSFSESFNYGYTFGSGTRLTVV.

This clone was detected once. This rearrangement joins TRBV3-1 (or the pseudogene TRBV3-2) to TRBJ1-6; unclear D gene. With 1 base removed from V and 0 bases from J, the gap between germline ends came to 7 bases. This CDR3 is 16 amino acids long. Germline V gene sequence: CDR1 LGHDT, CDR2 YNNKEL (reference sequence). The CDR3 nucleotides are TGTGCCAGCAGCCAAGTTACGAGCTCCTATAATTCACCCCTCCACTTT. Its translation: CASSQVTSSYNSPLHF.

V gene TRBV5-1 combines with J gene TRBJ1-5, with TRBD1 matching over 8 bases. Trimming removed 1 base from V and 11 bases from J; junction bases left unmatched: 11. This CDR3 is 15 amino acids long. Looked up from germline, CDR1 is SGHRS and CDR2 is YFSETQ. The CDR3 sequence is CASSLTGGSPESQHF. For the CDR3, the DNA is TGCGCCAGCAGCTTGACAGGGGGAAGTCCCGAGTCCCAGCATTTT.

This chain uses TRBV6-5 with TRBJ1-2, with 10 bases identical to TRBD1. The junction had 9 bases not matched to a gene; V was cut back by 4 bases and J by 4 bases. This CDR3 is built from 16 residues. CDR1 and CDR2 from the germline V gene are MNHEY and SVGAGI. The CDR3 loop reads CASSSTRDRGLYGYTF. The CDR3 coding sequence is TGTGCCAGCAGTTCGACCCGGGACAGGGGTCTCTATGGCTACACCTTC.

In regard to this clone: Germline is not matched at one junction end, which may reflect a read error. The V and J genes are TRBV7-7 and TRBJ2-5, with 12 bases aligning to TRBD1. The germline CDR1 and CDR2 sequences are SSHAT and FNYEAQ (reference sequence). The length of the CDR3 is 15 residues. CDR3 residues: CASSTGTGGGETQYF. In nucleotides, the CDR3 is TGTGCTAGCAGCACCGGGACAGGGGGCGGGGAGACCCAGTACTTC.

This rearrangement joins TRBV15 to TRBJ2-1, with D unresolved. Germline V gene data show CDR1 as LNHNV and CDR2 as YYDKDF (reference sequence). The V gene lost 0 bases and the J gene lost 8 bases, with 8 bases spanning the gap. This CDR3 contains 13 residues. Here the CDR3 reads CATSRDYFYEQFF. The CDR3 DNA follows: TGTGCCACCAGCAGAGATTATTTTTATGAGCAGTTCTTC.

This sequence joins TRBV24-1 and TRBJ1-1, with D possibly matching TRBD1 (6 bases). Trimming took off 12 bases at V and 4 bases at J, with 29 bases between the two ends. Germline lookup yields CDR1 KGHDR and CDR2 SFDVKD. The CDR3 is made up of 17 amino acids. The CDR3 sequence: CAAPGDRNTRWPTEAFF. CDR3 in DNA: TGTGCCGCCCCAGGGGATAGGAATACGCGGTGGCCCACTGAAGCTTTCTTT.

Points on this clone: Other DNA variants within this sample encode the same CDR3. CDR3 residues: CASSLEGAGETQYF. The CDR3 nucleotides read TGCGCCAGCAGCTTGGAGGGGGCGGGAGAGACCCAGTACTTC. The J gene is TRBJ2-5, the V gene TRBV5-1; 7 nucleotides match TRBD1. CDR3 length: 14 amino acids. V shed 0 bases, J shed 4 bases, and the junction held 3 bases outside the gene matches. CDR1 and CDR2 from the germline V gene are SGHRS and YFSETQ.

The CDR3 is CSASLASGRTDTQYF. In DNA, the CDR3 is TGCAGTGCTAGTTTGGCTAGCGGGAGAACAGATACGCAGTATTTT. The J gene is TRBJ2-3, the V gene TRBV20-1; 10 nucleotides match TRBD2. There are 15 residues in the CDR3. Germline V CDR1 and CDR2: DFQATT, SNEGSKA (reference sequence). J was trimmed by 3 bases and V by 3 bases; bases with no gene match: 6.

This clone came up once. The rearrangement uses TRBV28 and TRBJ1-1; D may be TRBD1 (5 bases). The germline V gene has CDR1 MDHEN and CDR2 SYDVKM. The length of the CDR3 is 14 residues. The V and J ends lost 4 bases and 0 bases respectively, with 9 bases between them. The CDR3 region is CASSSTGMNTEAFF. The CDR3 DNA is TGTGCCAGCAGTTCTACAGGTATGAACACTGAAGCTTTCTTT. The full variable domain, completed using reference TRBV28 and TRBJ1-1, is DVKVTQSSRYLVKRTGEKVFLECVQDMDHENMFWYRQDPGLGLRLIYFSYDVKMKEKGDIPEGYSVSREKKERFSLILESASTNQTSMYLCASSSTGMNTEAFFGQGTRLTVV.

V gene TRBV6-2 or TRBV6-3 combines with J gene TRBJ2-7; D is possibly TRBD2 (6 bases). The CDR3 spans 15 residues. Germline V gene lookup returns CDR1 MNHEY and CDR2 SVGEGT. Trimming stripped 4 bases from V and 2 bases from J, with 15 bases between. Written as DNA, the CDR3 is TGTGCCAGCAGTTCCCGACGGGAGACTCCCTACGAGCAGTACTTC. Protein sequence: CASSSRRETPYEQYF.

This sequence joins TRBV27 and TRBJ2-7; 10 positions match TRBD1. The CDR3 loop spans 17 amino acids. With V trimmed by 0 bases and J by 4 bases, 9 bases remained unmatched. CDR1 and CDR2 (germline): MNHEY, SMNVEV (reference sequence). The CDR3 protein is CASSLSKGQGRMYEQYF. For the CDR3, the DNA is TGTGCCAGCAGTTTATCCAAGGGACAGGGGAGGATGTACGAGCAGTACTTC.

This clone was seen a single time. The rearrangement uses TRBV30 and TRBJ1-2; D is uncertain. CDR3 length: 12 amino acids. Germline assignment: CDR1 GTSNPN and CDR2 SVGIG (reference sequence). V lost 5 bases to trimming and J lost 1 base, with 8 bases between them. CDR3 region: CAWRTDNYGYTF. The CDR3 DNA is TGTGCCTGGCGGACTGATAACTATGGCTACACCTTC.

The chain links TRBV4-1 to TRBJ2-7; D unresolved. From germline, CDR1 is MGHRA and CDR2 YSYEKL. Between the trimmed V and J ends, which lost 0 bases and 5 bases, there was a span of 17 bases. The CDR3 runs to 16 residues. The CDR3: CASSQDKSLGSNEQYF. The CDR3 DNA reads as TGCGCCAGCAGCCAAGATAAAAGTCTAGGTAGTAACGAGCAGTACTTC.

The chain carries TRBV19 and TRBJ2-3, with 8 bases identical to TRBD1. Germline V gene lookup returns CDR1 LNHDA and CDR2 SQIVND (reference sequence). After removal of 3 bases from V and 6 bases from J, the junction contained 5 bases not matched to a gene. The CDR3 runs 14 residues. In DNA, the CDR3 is TGTGCCAGTAGTATCCGGACAGGGACGGATACGCAGTATTTT. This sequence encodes CASSIRTGTDTQYF.

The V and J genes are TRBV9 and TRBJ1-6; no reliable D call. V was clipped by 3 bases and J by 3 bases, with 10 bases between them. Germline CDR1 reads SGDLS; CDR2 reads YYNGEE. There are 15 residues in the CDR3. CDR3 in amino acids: CASSARQNYNSPLHF. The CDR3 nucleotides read TGTGCCAGCAGCGCGCGACAAAACTATAATTCACCCCTCCACTTT.